This T cell receptor beta chain emerged from a study of OX40 agonist ivuxolimab in advanced cancers. Whole-study results and caveats: Certain nonresponders additionally had low normalized T-cell clonal expansion. In the 0.1 to 3.0 mg/kg range, CD4+ and CD8+ blood T cells had expanded clonally by week 6. On average, a greater number of expanded clones characterised CD8+ T cells relative to CD4+.

Sequencing used immunoSEQ multiplex PCR; TCRdb keeps in-frame clones, though not all of them. The sample lists 6,000 or so clones, approximately 68% seen once, with 36% in the top ten. Germline V gene lookup returns CDR1 MNHNS and CDR2 SASEGT. With V trimmed by 4 bases and J by 4 bases, 2 bases remained unmatched. The CDR3 runs to 14 residues. Blood samples were obtained at baseline, cycle 4 day 1, and cycle 7 day 1. Concerning this clone itself: Its specificity is not known.

The source of this sequence is an adult with an advanced solid tumor such as melanoma, head and neck, liver or kidney cancer. The sample here was CD4+ or CD8+ T cells sorted from blood, taken in a trial of the OX40 agonist ivuxolimab. V and J are TRBV6-1 and TRBJ1-1, with 11 bases matching TRBD1. The CDR3 sequence is CASSAGTGGTEAFF. CDR3 bases: TGTGCCAGCAGTGCCGGGACAGGGGGCACTGAAGCTTTCTTT.